Reported below is one T cell receptor (beta chain). TCRdb's table, derived via immunoSEQ multiplex PCR, lists solely in-frame clones and lacks some. Altogether some 93,000 clones are present, roughly 92% being singletons, with the ten largest covering about 2.5%. The data belong to a study of PD-1 blockade in classical Hodgkin lymphoma. The patients all showed relapse after autologous stem cell transplantation, while their brentuximab vedotin exposure varied. With 3 bases removed from V and 10 bases from J, the gap between germline ends came to 13 bases. The CDR3 length is 13 residues. Germline-derived CDR1 and CDR2 are SGHAT and FQNNGV.

The receptor was derived from a human donor with classical Hodgkin lymphoma. The sample in question was peripheral blood mononuclear cells (PBMCs), obtained at baseline. This chain uses TRBV11-2 with TRBJ2-1; D remains unclear. CDR3 coding DNA: TGTGCCAGCAGCTTCGGGTCCGTTATCGAGCAGTTCTTC. Protein sequence: CASSFGSVIEQFF.